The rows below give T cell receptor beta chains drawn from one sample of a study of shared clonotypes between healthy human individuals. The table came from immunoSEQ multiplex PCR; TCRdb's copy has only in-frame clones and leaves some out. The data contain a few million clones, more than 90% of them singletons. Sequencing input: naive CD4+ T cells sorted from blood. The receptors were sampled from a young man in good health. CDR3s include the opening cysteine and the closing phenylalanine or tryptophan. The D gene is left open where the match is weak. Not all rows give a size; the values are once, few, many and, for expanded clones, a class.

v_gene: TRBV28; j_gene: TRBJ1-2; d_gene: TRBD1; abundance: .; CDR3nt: TGTGCCAGCAGCATTGACAGGGGGCTACACTATGGCTACACCTTC; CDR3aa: CASSIDRGLHYGYTF
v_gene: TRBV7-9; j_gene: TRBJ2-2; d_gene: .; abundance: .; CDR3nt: TGTGCCAGCAGCCGCGGGGTCTCCCAGGGGACCGGGGAGCTGTTTTTT; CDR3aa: CASSRGVSQGTGELFF
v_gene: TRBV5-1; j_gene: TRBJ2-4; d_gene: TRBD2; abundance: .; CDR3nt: TGCGCCAGCAGCTCCGGACTAGCGGGAGGCAAGGGGGAAAACATTCAGTACTTC; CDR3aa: CASSSGLAGGKGENIQYF
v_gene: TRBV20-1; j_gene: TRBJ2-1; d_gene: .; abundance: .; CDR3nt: TGCAGTGCTAGAGATCTCAGTGAGCAGTTCTTC; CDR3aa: CSARDLSEQFF
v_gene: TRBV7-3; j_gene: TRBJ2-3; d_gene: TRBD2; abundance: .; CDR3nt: TGTGCCAGCAGCACCGCGGGGGGCTCAGATACGCAGTATTTT; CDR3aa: CASSTAGGSDTQYF
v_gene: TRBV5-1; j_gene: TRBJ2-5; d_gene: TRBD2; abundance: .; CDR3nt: TGCGCCAGCAGCTTGGGCCCAGCGGGGTATGGAGAGACCCAGTACTTC; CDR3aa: CASSLGPAGYGETQYF
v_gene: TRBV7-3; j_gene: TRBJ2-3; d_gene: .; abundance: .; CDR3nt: TGTGCCAGCAGCCCAGCAGGGGTAGGGGATACGCAGTATTTT; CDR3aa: CASSPAGVGDTQYF
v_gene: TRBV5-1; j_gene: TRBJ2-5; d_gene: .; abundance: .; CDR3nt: TGCGCCAGCAGCTTGGGACAGAAAGAGACCCAGTACTTC; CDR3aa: CASSLGQKETQYF
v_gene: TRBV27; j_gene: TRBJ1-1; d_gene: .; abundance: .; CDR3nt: TGTGCCAGCAGTTTATTGGGGTTTCCGAACACTGAAGCTTTCTTT; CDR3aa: CASSLLGFPNTEAFF
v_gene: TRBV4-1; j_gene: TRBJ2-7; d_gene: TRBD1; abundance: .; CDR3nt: TGCGCCAGCAGCCAAGATCCGGGACAGAGTTTTTACGAGCAGTACTTC; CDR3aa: CASSQDPGQSFYEQYF
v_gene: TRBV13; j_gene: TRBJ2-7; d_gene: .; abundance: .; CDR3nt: TGTGCCAGCATGAGGGACCCGCCGGGTGAGCAGTACTTC; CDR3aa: CASMRDPPGEQYF
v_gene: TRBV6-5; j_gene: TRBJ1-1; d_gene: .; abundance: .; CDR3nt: TGTGCCAGCAGGCTGGGACGGTCCATGAACACTGAAGCTTTCTTT; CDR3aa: CASRLGRSMNTEAFF
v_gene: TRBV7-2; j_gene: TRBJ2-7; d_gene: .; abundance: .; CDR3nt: TGTGCCAGCAGCTTTGTGGGGGGCTACGAGCAGTACTTC; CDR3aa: CASSFVGGYEQYF
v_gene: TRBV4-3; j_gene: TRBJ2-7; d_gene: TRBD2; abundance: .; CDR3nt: TGCGCCAGCAGCCAAGAGAGGACTAGTCTCTACGAGCAGTACTTC; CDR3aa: CASSQERTSLYEQYF
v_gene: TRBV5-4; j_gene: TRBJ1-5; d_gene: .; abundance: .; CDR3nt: TGTGCCAGCAGTCCCAACCCAGGGAGCGGCAATCAGCCCCAGCATTTT; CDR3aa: CASSPNPGSGNQPQHF
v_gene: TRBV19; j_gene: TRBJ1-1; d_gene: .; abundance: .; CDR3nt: TGTGCCAGTAGTAACATCATAGAAGCTTTCTTT; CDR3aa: CASSNIIEAFF
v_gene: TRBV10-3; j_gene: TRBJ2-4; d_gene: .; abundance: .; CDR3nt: TGTGCCATCAGTGAATCCCCCATATTAGCCAAAAACATTCAGTACTTC; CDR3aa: CAISESPILAKNIQYF
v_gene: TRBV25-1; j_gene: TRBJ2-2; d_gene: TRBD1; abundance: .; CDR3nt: TGTGCCAGCAGTGACCGACAGGGTACCGCCGGGGAGCTGTTTTTT; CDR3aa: CASSDRQGTAGELFF
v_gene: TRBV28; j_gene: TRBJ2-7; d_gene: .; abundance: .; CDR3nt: TGTGCCAGCAGTCGAATCGGGACTTTGAGCTCCTACGAGCAGTACTTC; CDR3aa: CASSRIGTLSSYEQYF
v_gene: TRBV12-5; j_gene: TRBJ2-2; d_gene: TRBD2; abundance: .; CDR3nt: TGTGCTAGTGGTTTGGACCCCCTAGCGGCGAACACCGGGGAGCTGTTTTTT; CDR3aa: CASGLDPLAANTGELFF
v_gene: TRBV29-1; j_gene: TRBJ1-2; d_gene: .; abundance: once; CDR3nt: TGCAGCATTTTGGAGGTAAACGGCTACACCTTC; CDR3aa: CSILEVNGYTF
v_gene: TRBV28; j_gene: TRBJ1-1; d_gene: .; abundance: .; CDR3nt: TGTGCCAGCAGTTTCATAAGGACTGAAGCTTTCTTT; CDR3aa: CASSFIRTEAFF
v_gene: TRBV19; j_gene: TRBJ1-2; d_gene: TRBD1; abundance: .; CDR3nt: TGTGCCAGTAGTCGCCAGGGGGGCCTTAACTATGGCTACACCTTC; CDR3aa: CASSRQGGLNYGYTF
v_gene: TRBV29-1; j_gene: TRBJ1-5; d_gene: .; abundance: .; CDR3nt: TGCAGCGTTGCAAGGGAGGAGTATCAGCCCCAGCATTTT; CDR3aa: CSVAREEYQPQHF
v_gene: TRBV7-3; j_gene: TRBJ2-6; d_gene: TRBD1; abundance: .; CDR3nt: TGTGCCAGCAGCCCGACAGGGTCCTCTGGGGCCAACGTCCTGACTTTC; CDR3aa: CASSPTGSSGANVLTF
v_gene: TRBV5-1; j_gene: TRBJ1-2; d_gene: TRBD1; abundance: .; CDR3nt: TGCGCCAGCAGCCGGACAGGGGATGGAGCTAACTATGGCTACACCTTC; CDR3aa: CASSRTGDGANYGYTF
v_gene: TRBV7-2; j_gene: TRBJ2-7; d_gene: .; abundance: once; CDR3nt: TGTGCCAGCAGCTTAACCCGTTACGAGCAGTACTTC; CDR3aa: CASSLTRYEQYF
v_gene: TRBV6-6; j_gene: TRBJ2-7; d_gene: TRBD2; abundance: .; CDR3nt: TGTGCCAGCAGTCGACTAGCGGGGAACTACGAGCAGTACTTC; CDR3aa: CASSRLAGNYEQYF
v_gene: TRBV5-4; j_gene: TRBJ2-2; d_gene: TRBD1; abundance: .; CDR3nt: TGTGCCAGCAGCTCGGGACAGGGAAAGAACACCGGGGAGCTGTTTTTT; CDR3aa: CASSSGQGKNTGELFF
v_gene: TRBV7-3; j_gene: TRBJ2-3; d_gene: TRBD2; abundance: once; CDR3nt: TGTGCCAGCAGCTTGACGACTAGCGAGACAGATACGCAGTATTTT; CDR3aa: CASSLTTSETDTQYF
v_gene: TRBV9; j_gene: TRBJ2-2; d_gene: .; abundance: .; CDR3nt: TGTGCCAGCAGCGCCATCAGGGGATCCGGGGAGCTGTTTTTT; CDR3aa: CASSAIRGSGELFF
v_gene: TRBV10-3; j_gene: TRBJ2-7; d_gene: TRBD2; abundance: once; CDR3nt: TGTGCCATCAGTGTAGGGACTAGCATCCTTTCCGACGAGCAGTACTTC; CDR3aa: CAISVGTSILSDEQYF
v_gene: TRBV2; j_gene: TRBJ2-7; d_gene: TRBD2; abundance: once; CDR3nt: TGTGCCAGCAGTGAAGCAGCGGTGCGGGGGGAAGGAGAGCAGTACTTC; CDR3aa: CASSEAAVRGEGEQYF
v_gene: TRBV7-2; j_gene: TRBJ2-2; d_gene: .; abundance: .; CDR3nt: TGTGCCAGCAGCCGACAGGCTAACACCGGGGAGCTGTTTTTT; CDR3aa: CASSRQANTGELFF
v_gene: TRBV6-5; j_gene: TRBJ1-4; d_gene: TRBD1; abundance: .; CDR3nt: TGTGCCAGCAGATCCACAGGGGGCGCCTCTGAAAAACTGTTTTTT; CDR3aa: CASRSTGGASEKLFF
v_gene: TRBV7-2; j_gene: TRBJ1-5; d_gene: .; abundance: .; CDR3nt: TGTGCCAGCAGCTTAGGTGGCCAGGGGAATCAGCCCCAGCATTTT; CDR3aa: CASSLGGQGNQPQHF
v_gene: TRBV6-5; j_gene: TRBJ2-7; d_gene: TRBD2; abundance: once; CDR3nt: TGTGCCAGCAGCTACGGGGGGTGGGCCTACGAGCAGTACTTC; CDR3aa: CASSYGGWAYEQYF
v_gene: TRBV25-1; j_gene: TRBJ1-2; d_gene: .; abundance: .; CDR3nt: TGTGCCAGCAGCGCCCAGAGGAACTATGGCTACACCTTC; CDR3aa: CASSAQRNYGYTF
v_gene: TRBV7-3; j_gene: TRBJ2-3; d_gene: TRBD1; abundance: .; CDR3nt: TGTGCCAGCAGCTTGACAGGGGGCAAAGATACGCAGTATTTT; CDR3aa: CASSLTGGKDTQYF
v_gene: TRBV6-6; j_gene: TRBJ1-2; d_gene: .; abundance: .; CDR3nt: TGTGCCAGCTGCAAAGGTGGGACACCAGAAAGGGGTGGCTACACCTTC; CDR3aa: CASCKGGTPERGGYTF
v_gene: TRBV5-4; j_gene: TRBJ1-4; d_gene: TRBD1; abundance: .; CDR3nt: TGTGCCAGCAGCTCCGGGACAGATGAAAAACTGTTTTTT; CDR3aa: CASSSGTDEKLFF
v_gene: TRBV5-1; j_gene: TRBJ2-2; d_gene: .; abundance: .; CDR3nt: TGCGCCAGCAGCTTAACTCGGCGGGGTGGGCTGTTTTTT; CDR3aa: CASSLTRRGGLFF
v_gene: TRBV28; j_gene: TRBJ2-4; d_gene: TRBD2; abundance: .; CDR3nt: TGTGCCAGCAGTATTAGCGGGGCGAGGAACATTCAGTACTTC; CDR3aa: CASSISGARNIQYF
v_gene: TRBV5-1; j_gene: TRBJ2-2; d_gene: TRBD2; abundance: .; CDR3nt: TGCGCCAGCAGCTCCATAGCGGGAGGAGGCACCGGGGAGCTGTTTTTT; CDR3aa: CASSSIAGGGTGELFF
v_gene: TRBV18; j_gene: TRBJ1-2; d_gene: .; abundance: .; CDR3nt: TGTGCCAGCTCACCACCGACAGATAATAATGGCTACACCTTC; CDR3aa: CASSPPTDNNGYTF
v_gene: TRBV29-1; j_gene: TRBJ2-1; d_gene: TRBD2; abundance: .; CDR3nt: TGCAGCGGGGAACTAGCGGACCTCTCCCGTGAGCAGTTCTTC; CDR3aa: CSGELADLSREQFF
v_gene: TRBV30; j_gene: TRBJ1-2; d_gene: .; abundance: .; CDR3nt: TGTGCCTGGAGCGAGAGGGGTTTTGGGGCTGTTCATGGCTACACCTTC; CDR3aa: CAWSERGFGAVHGYTF
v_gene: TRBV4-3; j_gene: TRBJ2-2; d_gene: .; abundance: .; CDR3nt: TGCGCCAGCAGTCGGCGAACGGCCTCGAACACCGGGGAGCTGTTTTTT; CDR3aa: CASSRRTASNTGELFF
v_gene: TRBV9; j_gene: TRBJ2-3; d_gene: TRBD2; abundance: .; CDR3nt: TGTGCCAGCAGCGTAATGCGGGGGAGGGATACGCAGTATTTT; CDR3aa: CASSVMRGRDTQYF
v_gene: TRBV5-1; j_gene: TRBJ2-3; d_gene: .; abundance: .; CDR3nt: TGCGCCAGCTGCCTCAAGGCTTACACAGATACGCAGTATTTT; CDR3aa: CASCLKAYTDTQYF
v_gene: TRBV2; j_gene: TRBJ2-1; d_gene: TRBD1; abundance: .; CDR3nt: TGTGCCAGCAGGATAAACAGGGGAGAGAAGCAGTTCTTC; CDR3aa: CASRINRGEKQFF
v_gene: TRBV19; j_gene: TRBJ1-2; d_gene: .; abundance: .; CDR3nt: TGTGCCAGTAGTACCTCTTCCTTCGGGGATGGCTACACCTTC; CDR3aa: CASSTSSFGDGYTF
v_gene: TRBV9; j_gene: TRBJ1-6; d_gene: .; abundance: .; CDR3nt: TGTGCCAGCAGCGTAGGGACACGAGATAATTCACCCCTCCACTTT; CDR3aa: CASSVGTRDNSPLHF
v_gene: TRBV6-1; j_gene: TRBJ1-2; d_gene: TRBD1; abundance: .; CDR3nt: TGTGCCAGCAGTGAAAGGGCTGGGACAGAATATGGCTACACCTTC; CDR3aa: CASSERAGTEYGYTF
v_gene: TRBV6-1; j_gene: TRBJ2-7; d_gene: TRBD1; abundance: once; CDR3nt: TGTGCCAGCAGTGTTAGTATGGACAGGGCGTCCTACGAGCAGTACTTC; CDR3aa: CASSVSMDRASYEQYF